This T cell receptor (beta chain) originates from a study of CD8 T cells in Susac syndrome. Reverse transcription of about 0.5 to 1 ug RNA was carried out with random hexamers. MiXCR, run by TCRdb on the immunoSEQ multiplex PCR reads, gives a single entry per CDR3 protein. Of about 120,000 distinct CDR3 sequences listed, about 93% are singletons. Sequencing input: CD4+ T cells from PBMCs. The receptor was derived from a human donor in good health.

CDR3 in DNA: TGTGCCAGCAGCCCCCTAACTAGCGGGGGGTCGGGCGAGCAGTACTTC. Residues: CASSPLTSGGSGEQYF. This chain connects TRBV13 to TRBJ2-7; 12 bases agree with TRBD2. The ends lost 5 bases at V and 6 bases at J; junction bases unmatched: 11. Germline-derived CDR1 and CDR2 are PRHDT and FYEKMQ (reference sequence). The CDR3 consists of 16 residues.